This record covers a single TCR beta chain. This sample is drawn from a study of blood T cell repertoires in COVID-19. Deletions cut 2 bases from V and 0 bases from J, with 21 bases between. The germline CDR1 and CDR2 sequences are SGHAT and FQNNGV. The CDR3 loop spans 19 amino acids. Some clones are missing from TCRdb's copy, which holds only in-frame ones; the method was immunoSEQ multiplex PCR. The table has 270,000 or so clones, over 85% seen once. The source material was peripheral blood. The receptor's source is a woman aged 25 to 45 with COVID-19, enrolled during active disease. The J gene is TRBJ2-3, the V gene TRBV11-2; D unclear. This chain's CDR3 is CASSLTYVRSSSSTDTQYF. The CDR3 DNA sequence: TGTGCCAGCAGCTTAACTTACGTCCGTTCGTCGAGTAGCACAGATACGCAGTATTTT.